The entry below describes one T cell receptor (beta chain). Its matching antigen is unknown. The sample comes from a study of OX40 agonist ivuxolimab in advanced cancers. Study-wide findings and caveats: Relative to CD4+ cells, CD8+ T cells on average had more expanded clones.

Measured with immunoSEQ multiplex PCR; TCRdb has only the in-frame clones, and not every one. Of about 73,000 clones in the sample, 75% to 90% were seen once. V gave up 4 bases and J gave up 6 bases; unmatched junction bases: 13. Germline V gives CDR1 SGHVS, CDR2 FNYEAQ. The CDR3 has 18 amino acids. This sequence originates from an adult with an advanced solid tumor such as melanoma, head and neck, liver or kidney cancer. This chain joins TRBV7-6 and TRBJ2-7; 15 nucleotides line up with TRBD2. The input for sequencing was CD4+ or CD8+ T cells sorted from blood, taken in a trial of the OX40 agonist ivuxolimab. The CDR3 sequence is CASSSGLAGGPALLEQYF. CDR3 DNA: TGTGCCAGCAGCTCGGGACTAGCGGGGGGCCCGGCACTCCTCGAGCAGTACTTC.